Here is one T cell receptor beta chain with its context. This clone was seen a few times. This clone's antigen is unknown. One end of the junction fails to match germline, which may point to a read error. TCRbeta CDR3 regions were amplified from genomic DNA using the immunoSEQ Assay, a bias-controlled multiplex PCR. The paper's processing steps were these. The number of nucleated cells in each sample was estimated from the amplification of reference gene primers within the assay. To quantify the absolute abundance of each unique TCRbeta CDR3 rearrangement, sequence reads were collapsed and filtered. For each sample, productive Simpson clonality was calculated as the square root of Simpson's diversity index across productive rearrangements. Here the immuneACCESS table is served through TCRdb, limited to in-frame sequences with V and J called. Missing clones are a known gap in these copies; in checked studies unresolved V genes cover under half, and the rest lacks a known reason. That table supplies the V and J calls and clone size; D and trimming were determined from the DNA. The table for this sample lists over 65,000 clones; around 87% of them were counted only once. The ten top clones hold 0.85% to 1.3% of the sample.

The source of the sample is a study of blood T cell repertoires in COVID-19 (dated by TCRdb to 2019 to 2021). About the full investigation: The collaborator samples originated in the United States, Italy and Spain and spanned the acute and convalescent phases of COVID-19. The dataset comprised deeply sampled blood TCRbeta repertoires from subjects exposed to, actively infected with, or recovered from COVID-19. The material from the prospective study consisted of cDNA or gDNA derived from T cells, B-cell-depleted T cells, or PBMCs. The sample metadata nearly always contained a de-identified subject ID, COVID-19 status, age in years and sex. The samples were drawn from the first 160 participants of the ongoing ImmuneRACE study and from more than 1,000 subjects provided by 6 global collaborators. Where HLA class I and class II types were available, the types were taken from metadata supplied by the sample provider, not from assay-based typing. A freely available public database, intended as a resource for researchers studying the immune response to SARS-CoV-2, is where the repertoires were released.

Collaborating institutions collected whole blood in K2EDTA tubes following their own protocols. For TCRbeta analysis, collaborators shipped samples in one of three forms: frozen whole blood, isolated PBMCs, or DNA extracted from either of those sample types. Results and caveats for the whole study, not just this receptor: The amount of clinical and demographic metadata varied by source and participant and was provided uncurated.

The CDR3 measures 17 amino acids from cysteine to phenylalanine. This entry keeps only the CDR3 DNA: 51 bases, framed from base 1. Sequences SSHAT (CDR1) and FNYEAQ (CDR2) are obtained from the germline V gene (reference sequence). The chain employs TRBV7-7 and TRBJ2-5; 13 bases in the junction line up with TRBD2. This clonotype was obtained from a human donor in a cohort sampled during active COVID-19. Sequencing was performed on peripheral blood. The CDR3 protein sequence reads: CASSSEGTSGVQETQYF. The nucleotides read TGTGCTAGCAGCTCGGAAGGGACTAGCGGGGTTCAAGAGACCCAGTACTTC.